The 22 T cell receptor beta chains below come from one sample, sequenced in a study of T cell repertoires in cytomegalovirus infection. TCRdb re-called the reads through MiXCR, storing one row per CDR3 protein. The repertoire has 40,000 to 50,000 distinct CDR3 sequences, approximately 22% of them found once; the top ten carry about 18%. These receptors' targets are unknown. Source material: PBMCs, sequenced either directly or after in vitro stimulation (not recorded which). The receptors come from a human donor in good health (CMV status not recorded). Some clones in this sample may be carry-over from other donors' samples.

This clonotype was detected a few times. The V call is TRBV19, the J call TRBJ1-5, with D perhaps matching TRBD1 (5 bases). The V and J ends lost 8 bases and 3 bases respectively, with 11 bases between them. The length of the CDR3 is 13 residues. CDR1 is LNHDA and CDR2 is SQIVND in the germline V gene (reference sequence). CDR3: CASARASNQPQHF. CDR3 coding DNA: TGTGCCAGTGCCAGGGCGTCCAATCAGCCCCAGCATTTT.

The rearrangement uses TRBV4-1 and TRBJ2-3; D possibly corresponds to TRBD2 (6 bases). The CDR3 runs 15 residues. Germline assignment: CDR1 MGHRA and CDR2 YSYEKL. Between the trimmed V and J ends, which lost 1 base and 5 bases, there was a span of 13 bases. The CDR3 bases are TGCGCCAGCAGCCAAGGCGGGACGAGCGTAGATACGCAGTATTTT. Translated: CASSQGGTSVDTQYF.

This clonotype occurred many times. This CDR3 reads CASSLGGGGFGEQFF. In DNA, the CDR3 is TGTGCCAGCAGCTTAGGGGGGGGCGGTTTTGGGGAGCAGTTCTTC. The chain carries TRBV7-8 and TRBJ2-1; a weak D match, TRBD2 (7 bases). Germline assignment: CDR1 SGHVS and CDR2 FQNEAQ. Trimming pared 1 base from V and 10 bases from J, leaving 17 bases between. The CDR3 contains 15 residues.

Only a few counts were recorded for this clonotype. The chain links TRBV6-2 or TRBV6-3 to TRBJ2-7; 10 bases map to TRBD2. The V gene's germline CDR1 is MNHEY and CDR2 SVGEGT. CDR3 size: 18 residues. V shed 2 bases, J shed 4 bases, and the junction held 14 bases outside the gene matches. The CDR3 nucleotides are TGTGCCAGCAGTTACCTCAAGCGGGAGGGCCGCGGGGGATACGAGCAGTACTTC. It is translated as CASSYLKREGRGGYEQYF.

The rearrangement links TRBV7-8 to TRBJ2-3; no reliable D call. V was trimmed by 5 bases and J by 5 bases, leaving 11 bases between them. Germline lookup yields CDR1 SGHVS and CDR2 FQNEAQ. This CDR3 has 13 residues. This CDR3 reads CASSDGRKDTQYF. The CDR3 DNA is TGTGCCAGCAGCGACGGACGCAAAGATACGCAGTATTTT.

The table lists this clonotype with many counts. The rearrangement joins TRBV27 to TRBJ2-3; 7 bases agree with TRBD2. V was pared by 7 bases and J by 1 base, with 8 bases of the junction left unmatched. The CDR3 spans 15 residues. CDR1 MNHEY and CDR2 SMNVEV come from the germline V gene (reference sequence). CDR3 loop: CASTLAGRGTDTQYF. CDR3 DNA sequence: TGTGCCAGCACCTTGGCGGGGAGGGGCACAGATACGCAGTATTTT.

This clonotype occurred many times. This chain links TRBV7-9 with TRBJ2-1; no clear D. Trimming took 7 bases from V and 9 from J, leaving 10 bases between them. Germline values: CDR1 SEHNR, CDR2 FQNEAQ (reference sequence). CDR3 length: 11 amino acids. Here the CDR3 reads CASKHRGEQFF. CDR3 coding DNA: TGTGCCAGCAAACATAGAGGTGAGCAGTTCTTC.

The chain uses TRBV7-2 and TRBJ1-2; D gene ambiguous. Trimming removed 2 bases from V and 0 bases from J, with 7 bases in between. This CDR3 has 14 amino acids. Germline CDR1 and CDR2: SGHTA and FQGNSA. The DNA for the CDR3 is TGTGCCAGCAGCTTACCACAGACTAACTATGGCTACACCTTC. The encoded protein is CASSLPQTNYGYTF.

The table lists this clonotype with many counts. The rearrangement uses TRBV24-1 and TRBJ2-2; a weak D match, TRBD1 (6 bases). This CDR3 spans 13 amino acids. V lost 5 bases, J lost 6 bases, and 9 bases lay in between. CDR1 is KGHDR, CDR2 SFDVKD, per germline. CDR3 DNA: TGTGCCACCAGTGCCCAGGGGTCCGGGGAGCTGTTTTTT. This codes for CATSAQGSGELFF.

This clonotype was found a few times. The chain joins TRBV20-1 to TRBJ2-4; D is ambiguous. Germline CDR1 DFQATT, CDR2 SNEGSKA (reference sequence). CDR3 size: 12 residues. V shed 6 bases and J shed 0 bases, with 6 bases lying between them. The CDR3 sequence is CSAVEAKNIQYF. CDR3 sequence (DNA): TGCAGTGCCGTAGAAGCCAAAAACATTCAGTACTTC.

V is TRBV18 and J is TRBJ1-1; D gene ambiguous. CDR3 length equals 16 residues. Germline CDR1 reads KGHSH; CDR2 reads LQKENI. The V end lost 0 bases, the J end lost 4 bases, and 15 bases lay between the germline ends. The CDR3 bases are TGTGCCAGCTCACCACCGGGTTTGAGGGTTGGCACTGAAGCTTTCTTT. It encodes CASSPPGLRVGTEAFF. The full variable domain, with the rest looked up from reference TRBV18 and TRBJ1-1, is NAGVMQNPRHLVRRRGQEARLRCSPMKGHSHVYWYRQLPEEGLKFMVYLQKENIIDESGMPKERFSAEFPKEGPSILRIQQVVRGDSAAYFCASSPPGLRVGTEAFFGQGTRLTVV.

The rearrangement links TRBV27 to TRBJ2-6; tentatively, D is TRBD1 or TRBD2 (6 bases each). Trimming pared 4 bases from V and 0 bases from J, leaving 19 bases between. The CDR3 length is 19 residues. CDR1 and CDR2 from the germline V gene are MNHEY and SMNVEV (reference sequence). The CDR3 sequence is CASSSLGGRGPSGANVLTF. The CDR3, as DNA: TGTGCCAGCAGTTCCCTCGGGGGCAGGGGACCCTCTGGGGCCAACGTCCTGACTTTC.

This clonotype was recorded a few times. The V call is TRBV7-9, the J call TRBJ2-6; D is unclear. The length of the CDR3 is 14 residues. The V end lost 5 bases, the J end lost 4 bases, and 9 bases lay between the germline ends. CDR1 is SEHNR and CDR2 is FQNEAQ in the germline V gene (reference sequence). In DNA, the CDR3 is TGTGCCAGCAGCCCAGTCACGGGGGCCAACGTCCTGACTTTC. Translated: CASSPVTGANVLTF.

The chain combines TRBV12-5 with TRBJ1-3; TRBD1 agrees at 8 bases. The length of the CDR3 is 16 residues. Trimming cost V 6 bases and J 4 bases; bases outside gene matches: 11. CDR1 and CDR2 (germline): LGHNT, FRNRAP. Written as DNA, the CDR3 is TGTGCTAGTGGAGTGGGGTGGCAGGGGGCAGGAAACACCATATATTTT. It yields the protein CASGVGWQGAGNTIYF.

This clonotype was recorded a few times. The DNA for the CDR3 is TGTGCCACCAGCAGAGATTGGAGGCAGCCCCAGCATTTT. Translated, it gives CATSRDWRQPQHF. This chain joins TRBV15 and TRBJ1-5; no clear D. The V end lost 0 bases, the J end lost 7 bases, and 7 bases lay between the germline ends. CDR1 LNHNV and CDR2 YYDKDF come from the germline V gene (reference sequence). This CDR3 is built from 13 residues.

The sample holds many counts of this clonotype. The rearrangement uses TRBV12-3 or TRBV12-4 and TRBJ2-1; a possible D gene is TRBD2 (7 bases). V shed 4 bases and J shed 2 bases, with 12 bases lying between them. CDR3 length: 15 residues. The CDR3 reads CASSWGGRPYNEQFF. DNA of the CDR3: TGTGCCAGCAGTTGGGGGGGGCGGCCCTACAATGAGCAGTTCTTC.

This clonotype was found many times. Relative to the germline gene, one junction end is altered; a read error may explain this. V and J are TRBV7-2 and TRBJ1-4; D remains unclear. The CDR3 totals 12 residues. Per the germline V gene, CDR1 is SGHTA and CDR2 is FQGNSA. CDR3 residues: CASSRTDETLFF. The CDR3 DNA is TGTGCCAGCAGTCGGACGGACGAAACACTGTTTTTT.

This clonotype was seen many times. The rearrangement links TRBV29-1 to TRBJ2-1; D might be TRBD1 (5 bases). V dropped 6 bases and J dropped 3 bases, with 12 bases sitting between them. Germline V lookup: CDR1 SQVTM, CDR2 ANQGSEA. The CDR3 sequence is 13 residues long. The CDR3 coding sequence is TGCAGCGTGCAGGGCGATAACTACAATGAGCAGTTCTTC. It is translated as CSVQGDNYNEQFF.

This clonotype turned up a few times. The rearrangement links TRBV12-3 or TRBV12-4 to TRBJ2-7, with TRBD1 identical over 8 bases. The CDR3 extends over 14 amino acids. V lost 2 bases to trimming and J lost 3 bases; unmatched junction nucleotides: 3. The CDR3 spells CASSLQGARYEQYF. The CDR3 nucleotides read TGTGCCAGCAGTTTACAGGGGGCGCGCTACGAGCAGTACTTC.

This clonotype was observed at least ten times. Here the CDR3 reads CASSFRRKETQYF. The CDR3 coding sequence is TGTGCCAGCAGTTTCCGCCGTAAAGAGACCCAGTACTTC. The chain carries TRBV27 and TRBJ2-5; D not resolved. CDR1 is MNHEY, CDR2 SMNVEV, per germline (reference sequence). The CDR3 sequence is 13 residues long. V shed 3 bases and J shed 3 bases, with 8 bases lying between them.

In this sample, this clonotype turned up many times. This chain connects TRBV7-6 to TRBJ2-5; 14 bases map to TRBD2. Germline V gene data show CDR1 as SGHVS and CDR2 as FNYEAQ. Trimming took 5 bases from V and 4 from J; bases not matched to a gene: 6. The CDR3 consists of 16 residues. The CDR3 DNA is TGTGCCAGCAGCCCACAGGGACTAGCGGGAGTAGAGACCCAGTACTTC. Translating it yields CASSPQGLAGVETQYF.

The CDR3 region is CARTKGTAANYGYTF. For the CDR3, the DNA is TGTGCCAGAACCAAGGGGACAGCTGCTAACTATGGCTACACCTTC. The V call is TRBV5-4, the J call TRBJ1-2, with 7 nucleotides matching TRBD1. CDR3 length equals 15 residues. The V and J ends lost 8 bases and 0 bases, in that order; junction bases with no gene match: 10. CDR1 is SGHNT and CDR2 is YYREEE in the germline V gene (reference sequence).